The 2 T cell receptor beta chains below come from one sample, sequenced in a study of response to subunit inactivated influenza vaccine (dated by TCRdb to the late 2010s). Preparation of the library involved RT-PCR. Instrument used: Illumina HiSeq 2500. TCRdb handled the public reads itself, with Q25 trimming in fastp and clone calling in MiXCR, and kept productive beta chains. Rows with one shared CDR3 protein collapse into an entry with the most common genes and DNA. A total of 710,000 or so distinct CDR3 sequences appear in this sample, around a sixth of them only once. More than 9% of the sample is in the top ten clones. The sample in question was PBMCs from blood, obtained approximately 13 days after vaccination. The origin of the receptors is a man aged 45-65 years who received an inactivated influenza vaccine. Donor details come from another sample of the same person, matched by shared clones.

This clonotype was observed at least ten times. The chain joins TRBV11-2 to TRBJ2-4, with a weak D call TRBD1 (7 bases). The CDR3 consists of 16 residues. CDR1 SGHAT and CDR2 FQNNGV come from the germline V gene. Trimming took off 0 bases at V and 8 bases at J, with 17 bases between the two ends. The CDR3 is CASSLDWAGGMYIQYF. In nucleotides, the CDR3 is TGTGCCAGCAGCTTAGATTGGGCAGGGGGGATGTACATTCAGTACTTC. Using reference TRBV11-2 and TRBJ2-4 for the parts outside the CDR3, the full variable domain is EAGVAQSPRYKIIEKRQSVAFWCNPISGHATLYWYQQILGQGPKLLIQFQNNGVVDDSQLPKDRFSAERLKGVDSTLKIQPAKLEDSAVYLCASSLDWAGGMYIQYFGAGTRLSVL.

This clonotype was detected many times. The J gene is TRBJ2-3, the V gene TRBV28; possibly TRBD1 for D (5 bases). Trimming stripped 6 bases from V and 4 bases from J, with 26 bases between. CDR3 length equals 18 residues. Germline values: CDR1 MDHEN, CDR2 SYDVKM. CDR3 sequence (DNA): TGTGCCAGCAGCCGTAAGTGGGGCGCTAGAAAGTCCCCAGATACGCAGTATTTT. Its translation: CASSRKWGARKSPDTQYF.